These 6 T cell receptor beta chains originate from one sample sequenced in a study of CD8 T cells in Susac syndrome. Random hexamers primed reverse transcription of about 0.45 to 1 ug RNA. In TCRdb, the immunoSEQ multiplex PCR reads were re-called with MiXCR into one record per CDR3 protein. Among roughly 150,000 distinct CDR3 sequences, nearly 97% were seen once, and the ten largest hold 0.15%. Sequencing used CD8+ T cells from PBMCs. The receptors here all came from a human donor with multiple sclerosis.

V gene TRBV23-1 combines with J gene TRBJ1-2; perhaps TRBD1 as D (6 bases). TRBV23-1 is sorted into the ORF group, with uncertain function. This CDR3 region has 12 residues. The V and J ends lost 6 bases and 7 bases respectively, with 12 bases between them. The CDR3 DNA sequence: TGCGCCAGCAGATCCGACAGGTGTGGCTACACCTTC. It encodes CASRSDRCGYTF.

J is TRBJ2-7 and V is TRBV21-1; the tabulated D call, TRBD1, remains unverified against the DNA. TRBV21-1 is a pseudogene. This CDR3 comprises 15 residues. The CDR3: CASSKEGRDSYEQYF. The CDR3 nucleotides are TGTGCCAGCAGCAAAGAGGGCAGGGATTCCTACGAGCAGTACTTC.

CDR3 nucleotide sequence: TGCGCCAGCAGCCAAGGGGACGCTTTGAACACTGAAGCTTTCTTT. Encoded protein: CASSQGDALNTEAFF. The chain combines TRBV4-1 with TRBJ1-1; D may be TRBD1 (5 bases). Deletions cut 1 base from V and 0 bases from J, with 9 bases between. Per germline, CDR1 MGHRA and CDR2 YSYEKL. The CDR3 extends over 15 amino acids.

The chain has TRBV12-5 and TRBJ1-6; D is perhaps TRBD1 (6 bases). This CDR3 comprises 13 residues. V lost 6 bases to trimming and J lost 9 bases, with 12 bases between them. Germline V gene data show CDR1 as LGHNT and CDR2 as FRNRAP. The CDR3 sequence: CASGAGAGSPLHF. In DNA, the CDR3 is TGTGCTAGTGGAGCGGGGGCGGGTTCACCCCTCCACTTT. The variable domain in full, with the rest retrieved from reference TRBV12-5 and TRBJ1-6, is DARVTQTPRHKVTEMGQEVTMRCQPILGHNTVFWYRQTMMQGLELLAYFRNRAPLDDSGMPKDRFSAEMPDATLATLKIQPSEPRDSAVYFCASGAGAGSPLHFGNGTRLTVT.

This chain connects TRBV6-6 to TRBJ1-2; tentative D call: TRBD1 (5 bases). The CDR3 has 15 amino acids. Germline CDR1 MNHNY, CDR2 SVGAGI (reference sequence). The ends were cut back, 6 bases at V and 2 bases at J, with 16 bases in the middle. CDR3 sequence reads: CASSGTADGNYGYTF. The CDR3 DNA reads TGTGCCAGCAGCGGGACCGCTGATGGCAACTATGGCTACACCTTC.

The rearrangement joins TRBV18 to TRBJ2-7; TRBD2 aligns across 9 bases. The CDR3 extends over 16 amino acids. Germline assignment: CDR1 KGHSH and CDR2 LQKENI. Trimming cost V 3 bases and J 2 bases; bases outside gene matches: 8. The CDR3 region is CASSPRTSGSPYEQYF. In nucleotides, the CDR3 is TGTGCCAGCTCACCCAGAACTAGCGGGTCCCCCTACGAGCAGTACTTC.